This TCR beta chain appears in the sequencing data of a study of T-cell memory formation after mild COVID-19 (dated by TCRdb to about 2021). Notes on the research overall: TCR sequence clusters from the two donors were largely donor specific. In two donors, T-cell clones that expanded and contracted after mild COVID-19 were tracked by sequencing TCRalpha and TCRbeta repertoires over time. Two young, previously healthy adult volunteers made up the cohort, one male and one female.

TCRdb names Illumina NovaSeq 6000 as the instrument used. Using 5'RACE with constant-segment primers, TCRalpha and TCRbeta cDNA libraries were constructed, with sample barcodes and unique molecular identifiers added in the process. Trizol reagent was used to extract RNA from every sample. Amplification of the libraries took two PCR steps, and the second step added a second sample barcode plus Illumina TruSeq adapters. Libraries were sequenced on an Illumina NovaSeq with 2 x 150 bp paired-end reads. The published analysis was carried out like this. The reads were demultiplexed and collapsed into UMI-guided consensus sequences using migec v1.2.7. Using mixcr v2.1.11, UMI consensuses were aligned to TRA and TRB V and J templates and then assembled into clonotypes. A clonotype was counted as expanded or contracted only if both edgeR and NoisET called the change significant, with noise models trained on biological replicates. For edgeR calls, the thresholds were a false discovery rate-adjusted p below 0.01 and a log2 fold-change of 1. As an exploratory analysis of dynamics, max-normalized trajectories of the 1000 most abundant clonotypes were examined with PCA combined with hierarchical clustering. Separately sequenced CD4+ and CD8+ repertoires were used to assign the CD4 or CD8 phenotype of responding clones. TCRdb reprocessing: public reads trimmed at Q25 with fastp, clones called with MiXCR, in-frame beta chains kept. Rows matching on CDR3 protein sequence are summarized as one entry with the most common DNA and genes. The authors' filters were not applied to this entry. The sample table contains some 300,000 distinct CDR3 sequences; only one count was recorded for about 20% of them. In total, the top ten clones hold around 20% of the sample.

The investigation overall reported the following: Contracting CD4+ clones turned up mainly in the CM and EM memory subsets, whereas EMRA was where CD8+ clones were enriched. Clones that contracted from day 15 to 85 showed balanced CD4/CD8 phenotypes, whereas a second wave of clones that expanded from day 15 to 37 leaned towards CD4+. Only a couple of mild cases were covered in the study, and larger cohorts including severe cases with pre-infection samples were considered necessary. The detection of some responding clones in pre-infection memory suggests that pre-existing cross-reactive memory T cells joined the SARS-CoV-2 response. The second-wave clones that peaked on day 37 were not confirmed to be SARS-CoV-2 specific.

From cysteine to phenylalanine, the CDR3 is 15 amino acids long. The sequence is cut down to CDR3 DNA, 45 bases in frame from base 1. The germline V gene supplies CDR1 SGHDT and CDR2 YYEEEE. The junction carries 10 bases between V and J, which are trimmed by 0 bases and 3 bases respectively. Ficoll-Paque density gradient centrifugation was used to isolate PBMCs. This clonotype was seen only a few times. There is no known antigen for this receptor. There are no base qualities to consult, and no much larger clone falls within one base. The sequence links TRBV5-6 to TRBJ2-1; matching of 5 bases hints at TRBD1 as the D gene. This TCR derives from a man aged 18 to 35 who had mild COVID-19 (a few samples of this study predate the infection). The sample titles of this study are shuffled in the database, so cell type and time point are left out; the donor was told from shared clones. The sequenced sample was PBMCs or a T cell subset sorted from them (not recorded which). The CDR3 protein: CASSLGYRNYNEQFF. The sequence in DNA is TGTGCCAGCAGCTTGGGTTACAGGAACTACAATGAGCAGTTCTTC. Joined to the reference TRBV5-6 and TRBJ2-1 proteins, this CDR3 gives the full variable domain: DAGVTQSPTHLIKTRGQQVTLRCSPKSGHDTVSWYQQALGQGPQFIFQYYEEEERQRGNFPDRFSGHQFPNYSSELNVNALLLGDSALYLCASSLGYRNYNEQFFGPGTRLTVL.